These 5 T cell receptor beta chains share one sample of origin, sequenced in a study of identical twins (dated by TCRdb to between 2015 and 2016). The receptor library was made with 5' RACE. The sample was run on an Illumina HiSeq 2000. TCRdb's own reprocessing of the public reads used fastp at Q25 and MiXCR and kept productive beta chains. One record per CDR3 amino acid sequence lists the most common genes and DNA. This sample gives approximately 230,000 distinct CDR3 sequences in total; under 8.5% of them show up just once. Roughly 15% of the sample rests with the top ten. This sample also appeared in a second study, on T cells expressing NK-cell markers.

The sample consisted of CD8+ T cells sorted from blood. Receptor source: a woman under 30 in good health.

Here the CDR3 DNA reads TGTGCCTGGAGCGAAGACGGTTACAATGAGCAGTTCTTC. Its protein product is CAWSEDGYNEQFF. This rearrangement joins TRBV30 to TRBJ2-1; D gene unclear. The CDR3 runs to 13 residues. Looked up from germline, CDR1 is GTSNPN and CDR2 is SVGIG (reference sequence). V lost 3 bases and J lost 4, with 10 bases in between.

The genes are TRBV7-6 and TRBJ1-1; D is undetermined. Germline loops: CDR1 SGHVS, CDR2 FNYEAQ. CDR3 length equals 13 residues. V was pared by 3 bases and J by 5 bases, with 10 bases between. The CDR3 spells CASSFSGRTEAFF. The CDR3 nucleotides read TGTGCCAGCAGCTTTTCTGGGAGGACTGAAGCTTTCTTT.

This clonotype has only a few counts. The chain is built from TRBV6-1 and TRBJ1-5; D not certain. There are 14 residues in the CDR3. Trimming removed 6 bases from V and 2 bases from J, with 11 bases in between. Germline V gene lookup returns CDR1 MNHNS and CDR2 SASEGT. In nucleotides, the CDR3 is TGTGCCAGCAGAGAATTACGGGGCAATCAGCCCCAGCATTTT. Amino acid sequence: CASRELRGNQPQHF.

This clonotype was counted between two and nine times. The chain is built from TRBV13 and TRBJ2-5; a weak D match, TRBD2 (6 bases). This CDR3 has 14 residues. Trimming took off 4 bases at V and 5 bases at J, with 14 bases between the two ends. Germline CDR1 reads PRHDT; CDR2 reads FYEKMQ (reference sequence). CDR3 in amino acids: CASSSGLGRETQYF. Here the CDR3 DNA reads TGTGCCAGCAGCTCCGGACTTGGGAGGGAGACCCAGTACTTC. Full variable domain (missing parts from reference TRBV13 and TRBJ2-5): AAGVIQSPRHLIKEKRETATLKCYPIPRHDTVYWYQQGPGQDPQFLISFYEKMQSDKGSIPDRFSAQQFSDYHSELNMSSLELGDSALYFCASSSGLGRETQYFGPGTRLLVL.

The CDR3 loop reads CATSRGGEGEQFF. The CDR3 DNA is TGTGCCACCAGCAGAGGTGGGGAGGGTGAGCAGTTCTTC. The chain has TRBV15 and TRBJ2-1; TRBD2 matches 7 bases. The CDR3 has 13 residues. The ends lost 1 base at V and 9 bases at J; junction bases unmatched: 3. CDR1 is LNHNV and CDR2 is YYDKDF in the germline V gene (reference sequence).